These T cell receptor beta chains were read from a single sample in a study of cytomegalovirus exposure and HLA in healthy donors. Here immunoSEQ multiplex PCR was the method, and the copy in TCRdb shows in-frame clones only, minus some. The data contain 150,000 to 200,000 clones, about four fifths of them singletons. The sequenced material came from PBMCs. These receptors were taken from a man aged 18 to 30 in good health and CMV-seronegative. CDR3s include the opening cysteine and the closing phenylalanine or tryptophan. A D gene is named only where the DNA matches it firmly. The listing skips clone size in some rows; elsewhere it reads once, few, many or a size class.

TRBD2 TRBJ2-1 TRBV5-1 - TGCGCCAGCAGCTCAGCTGGGGGGGGTAGCGGGGAGCAGTTCTTC CASSSAGGGSGEQFF
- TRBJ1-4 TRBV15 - TGTGCCACCAGCAGAGACAGGAATGAAAAACTGTTTTTT CATSRDRNEKLFF
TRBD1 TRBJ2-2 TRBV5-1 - TGCGCCAGCAGCTTAAGTTCCGGGACAGGGGATAGCGGGGAGCTGTTTTTT CASSLSSGTGDSGELFF
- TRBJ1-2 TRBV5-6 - TGTGCCAGCAGCTTGGTTCAGGGTGGCTACACCTTC CASSLVQGGYTF
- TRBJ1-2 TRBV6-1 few TGTGCCAGCACCCAGAACTATGGCTACACCTTC CASTQNYGYTF
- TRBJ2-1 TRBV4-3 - TGCGCCAGCAGCCTTGGCAGGGTAGGCAATGAGCAGTTCTTC CASSLGRVGNEQFF
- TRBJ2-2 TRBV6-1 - TGTGCCAGCAAGTGGGGCACCGACACCGGGGAGCTGTTTTTT CASKWGTDTGELFF
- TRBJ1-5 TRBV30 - TGTGCCTGGAGTCCCTATCTCTTCCAGGGAAATCAGCCCCAGCATTTT CAWSPYLFQGNQPQHF
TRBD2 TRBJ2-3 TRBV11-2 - TGTGCCAGCAGCTTAGACCCCGGGGGGAGCACAGATACGCAGTATTTT CASSLDPGGSTDTQYF
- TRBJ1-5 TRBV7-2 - TGTGCCAGCAGCTTAGGGCCCGGGGTGAATCAGCCCCAGCATTTT CASSLGPGVNQPQHF
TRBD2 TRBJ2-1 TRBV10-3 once TGTGCCATCAGTGAGTCGACTCTAGCGGTCAACGGGAATGAGCAGTTCTTC CAISESTLAVNGNEQFF
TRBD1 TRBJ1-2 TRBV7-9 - TGTGCCAGCAGCCTGGGACAGGGTTATGGCTACACCTTC CASSLGQGYGYTF
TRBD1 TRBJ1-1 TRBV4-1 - TGCGCCAGCAGCCAAGATCCCGGACAGGGAGGAACTGAAGCTTTCTTT CASSQDPGQGGTEAFF
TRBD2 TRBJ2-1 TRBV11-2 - TGTGCCAGCATAAAAGGGACTAGCGGGTACAATGAGCAGTTCTTC CASIKGTSGYNEQFF
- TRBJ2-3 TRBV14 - TGTGCCAGCAGCCCCCGACAGTTCCGGCACACAGATACGCAGTATTTT CASSPRQFRHTDTQYF
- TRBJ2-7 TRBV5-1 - TGCGCCAGCAGCTTGTTCGCAGGGCCCTACGAGCAGTACTTC CASSLFAGPYEQYF
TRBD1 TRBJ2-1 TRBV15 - TGTGCCACCAGCAGCTTTACGACAGGGGCGGGCGAGCAGTTCTTC CATSSFTTGAGEQFF
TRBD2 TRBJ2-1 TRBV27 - TGTGCCAGCAGTTTCGGCGCTAGCGGCCACAACTACAATGAGCAGTTCTTC CASSFGASGHNYNEQFF
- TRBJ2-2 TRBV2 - TGTGCCAGCGGTATGGCCAAAAGATCCGGGGAGCTGTTTTTT CASGMAKRSGELFF
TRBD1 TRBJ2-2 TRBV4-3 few TGCGCCAGCAGCCAAGATCGGGTACAGGGGAGGGAGCTGTTTTTT CASSQDRVQGRELFF
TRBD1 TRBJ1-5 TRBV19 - TGTGCCAGTTGGGTTCGGGACAGCGGAAATCAGCCCCAGCATTTT CASWVRDSGNQPQHF
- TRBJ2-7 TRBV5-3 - TGTGCCAGAAGCTTGTTACAGGGATTCTCCTACGAGCAGTACTTC CARSLLQGFSYEQYF
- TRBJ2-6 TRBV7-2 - TGTGCCAGCAGCTCTAAATATTTTGGGGCGCCTGGGGCCAACGTCCTGACTTTC CASSSKYFGAPGANVLTF
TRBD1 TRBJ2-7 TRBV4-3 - TGCGCCAGCAGCCAAGACCCAAGACAGGGGGCAAGGTACGAGCAGTACTTC CASSQDPRQGARYEQYF
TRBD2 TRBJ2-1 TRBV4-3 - TGCGCCAGCAGCCATCTCGGGACTAGCGGGGGACGGGTCAATGAGCAGTTCTTC CASSHLGTSGGRVNEQFF
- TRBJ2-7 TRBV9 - TGTGCCAGCAGCGTTGGGCCCCAGCCCGAGGGCGAGCAGTACTTC CASSVGPQPEGEQYF
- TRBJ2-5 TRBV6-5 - TGTGCCAGCAGTTACTCGAGGGGGGGGCAAGAGACCCAGTACTTC CASSYSRGGQETQYF
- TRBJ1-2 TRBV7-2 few TGTGCCAGCAGCTTAGTAATAGCGGATGGCTACACCTTC CASSLVIADGYTF
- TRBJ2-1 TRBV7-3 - TGTGCCAGCAGCATCAACTCGTACAATGAGCAGTTCTTC CASSINSYNEQFF
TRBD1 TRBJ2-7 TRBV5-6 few TGTGCCAGCAGCTCGACAGGGGGCGCATACGAGCAGTACTTC CASSSTGGAYEQYF
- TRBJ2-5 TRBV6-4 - TGTGCCAGCAGTGTCGACGTGGGAGTCGGGACCCAGTACTTC CASSVDVGVGTQYF
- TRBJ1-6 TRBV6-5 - TGTGCCAGCAGTCAGGGTTCCTATAATTCACCCCTCCACTTT CASSQGSYNSPLHF
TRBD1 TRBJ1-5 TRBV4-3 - TGCGCCAGCAGCCGGGACAGGGGGTACAATCAGCCCCAGCATTTT CASSRDRGYNQPQHF
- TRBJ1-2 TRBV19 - TGTGCCAGTAGTCTCCTGATTGCGCCTAGCGGCTACACCTTC CASSLLIAPSGYTF
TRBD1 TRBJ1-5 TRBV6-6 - TGTGCCAGCAGTTCGATGACAGGGTCTCTCAATCAGCCCCAGCATTTT CASSSMTGSLNQPQHF
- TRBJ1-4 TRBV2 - TGTGCCAGCAGTGCCCGACAGGCGATTAACGAAAAACTGTTTTTT CASSARQAINEKLFF
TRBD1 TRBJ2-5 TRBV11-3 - TGTGCCAGCAGCTTAGAGACAGGGGGGACCCAGTACTTC CASSLETGGTQYF